This T cell receptor (beta chain) was recovered during a study of beta chain features in type 1 diabetes. Since all of the isolated RNA was reverse transcribed, expressed TCRB transcripts were what got sequenced. Repertoires were generated with immunoSEQ multiplex PCR, while TCRdb's copy carries only in-frame clones and drops some. The sample carries about 290,000 clones, 8% recorded once. The CDR3 length is 16 residues. V trimming: 3 bases; J trimming: 4 bases; junction bases outside the gene matches: 9. CDR1 is MNHNS and CDR2 is SASEGT in the germline V gene. The chain combines TRBV6-1 with TRBJ1-5, with 7 bases that match TRBD1. Sample: central memory CD4+ T cells from blood. The source of this sequence is a woman younger than 35 in good health. The CDR3 sequence is CASSEPRGTGNQPQHF. In DNA form, the CDR3 reads TGTGCCAGCAGTGAGCCCAGGGGGACCGGGAATCAGCCCCAGCATTTT.